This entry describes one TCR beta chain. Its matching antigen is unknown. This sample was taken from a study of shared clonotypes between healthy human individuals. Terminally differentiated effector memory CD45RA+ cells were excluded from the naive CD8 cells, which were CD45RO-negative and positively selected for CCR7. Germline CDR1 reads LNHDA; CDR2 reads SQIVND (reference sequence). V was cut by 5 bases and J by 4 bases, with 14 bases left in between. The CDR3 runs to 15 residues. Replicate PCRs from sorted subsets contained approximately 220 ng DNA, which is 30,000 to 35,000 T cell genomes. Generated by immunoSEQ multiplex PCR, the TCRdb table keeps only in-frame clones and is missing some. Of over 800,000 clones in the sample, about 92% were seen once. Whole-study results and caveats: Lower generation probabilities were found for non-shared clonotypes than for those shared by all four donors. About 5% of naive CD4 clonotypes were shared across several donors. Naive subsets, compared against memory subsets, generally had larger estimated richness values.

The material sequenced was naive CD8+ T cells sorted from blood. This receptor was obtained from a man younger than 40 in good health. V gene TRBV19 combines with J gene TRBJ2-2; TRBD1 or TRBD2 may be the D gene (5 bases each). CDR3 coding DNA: TGTGCCAGTAGTCCCCTATCTGGGGGCACCGGGGAGCTGTTTTTT. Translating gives CASSPLSGGTGELFF. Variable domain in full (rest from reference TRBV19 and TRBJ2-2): DGGITQSPKYLFRKEGQNVTLSCEQNLNHDAMYWYRQDPGQGLRLIYYSQIVNDFQKGDIAEGYSVSREKKESFPLTVTSAQKNPTAFYLCASSPLSGGTGELFFGEGSRLTVL.